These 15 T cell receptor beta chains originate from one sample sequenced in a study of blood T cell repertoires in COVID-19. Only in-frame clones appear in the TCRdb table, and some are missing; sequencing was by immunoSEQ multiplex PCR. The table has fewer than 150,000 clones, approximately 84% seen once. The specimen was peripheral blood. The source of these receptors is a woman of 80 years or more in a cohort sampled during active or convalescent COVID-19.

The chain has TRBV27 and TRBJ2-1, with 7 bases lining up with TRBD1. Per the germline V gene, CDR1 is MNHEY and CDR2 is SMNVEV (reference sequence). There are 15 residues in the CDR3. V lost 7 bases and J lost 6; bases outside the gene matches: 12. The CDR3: CASNEGGQNFNEQFF. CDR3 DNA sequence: TGTGCCAGCAACGAAGGGGGACAGAACTTCAATGAGCAGTTCTTC.

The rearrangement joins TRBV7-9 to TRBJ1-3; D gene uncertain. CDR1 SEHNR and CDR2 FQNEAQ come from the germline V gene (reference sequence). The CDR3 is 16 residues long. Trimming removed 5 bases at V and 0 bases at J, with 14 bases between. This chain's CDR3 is CASSPTSGSSGNTIYF. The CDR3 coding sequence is TGTGCCAGCAGCCCTACCAGTGGGAGCTCTGGAAACACCATATATTTT.

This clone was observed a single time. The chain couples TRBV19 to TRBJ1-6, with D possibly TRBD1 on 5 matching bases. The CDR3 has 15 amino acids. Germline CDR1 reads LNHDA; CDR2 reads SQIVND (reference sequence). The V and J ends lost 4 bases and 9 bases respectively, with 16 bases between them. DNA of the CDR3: TGTGCCAGTAGTAATACGGCAGGGAAGGCTTCACCCCTCCACTTT. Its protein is CASSNTAGKASPLHF.

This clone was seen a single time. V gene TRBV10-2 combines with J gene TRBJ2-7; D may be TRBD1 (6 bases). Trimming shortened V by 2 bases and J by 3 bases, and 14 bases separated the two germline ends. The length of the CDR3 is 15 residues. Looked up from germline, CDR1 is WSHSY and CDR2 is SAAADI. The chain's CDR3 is CASSEASTGYYEQYV. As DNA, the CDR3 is TGCGCCAGCAGTGAGGCGAGCACAGGGTACTACGAGCAGTACGTC.

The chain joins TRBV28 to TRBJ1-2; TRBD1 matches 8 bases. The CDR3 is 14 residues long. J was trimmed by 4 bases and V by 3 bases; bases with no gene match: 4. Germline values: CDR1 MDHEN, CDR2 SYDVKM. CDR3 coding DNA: TGTGCCAGCAGTTTGTTCGGGACAGGCTATGGCTACACCTTC. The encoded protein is CASSLFGTGYGYTF.

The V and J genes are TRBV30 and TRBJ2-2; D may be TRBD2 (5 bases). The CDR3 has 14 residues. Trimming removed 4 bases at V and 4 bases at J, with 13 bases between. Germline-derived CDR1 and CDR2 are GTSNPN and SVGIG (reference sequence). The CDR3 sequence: CAWTTPGTTGELFF. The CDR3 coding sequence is TGTGCCTGGACTACCCCGGGAACCACCGGGGAGCTGTTTTTT.

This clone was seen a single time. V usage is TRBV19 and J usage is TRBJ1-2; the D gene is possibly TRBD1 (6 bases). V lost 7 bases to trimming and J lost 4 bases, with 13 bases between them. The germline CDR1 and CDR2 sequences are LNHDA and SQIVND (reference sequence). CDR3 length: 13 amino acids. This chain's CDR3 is CASTPRGGYGYTF. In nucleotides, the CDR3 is TGTGCCAGTACCCCGAGGGGGGGCTATGGCTACACCTTC.

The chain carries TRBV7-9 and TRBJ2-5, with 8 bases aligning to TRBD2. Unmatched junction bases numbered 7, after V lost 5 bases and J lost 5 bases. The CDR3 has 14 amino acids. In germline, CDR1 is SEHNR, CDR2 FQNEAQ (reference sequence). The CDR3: CASSPGRAGETQYF. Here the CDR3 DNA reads TGTGCCAGCAGCCCCGGGAGGGCCGGGGAGACCCAGTACTTC.

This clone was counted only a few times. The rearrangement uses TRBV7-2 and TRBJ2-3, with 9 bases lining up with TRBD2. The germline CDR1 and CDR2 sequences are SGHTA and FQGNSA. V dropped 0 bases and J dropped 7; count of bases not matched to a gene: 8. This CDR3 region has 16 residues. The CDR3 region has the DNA TGTGCCAGCAGCTTAGCAGGGGCGGGGGGGTTTAATACGCAGTATTTT. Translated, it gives CASSLAGAGGFNTQYF. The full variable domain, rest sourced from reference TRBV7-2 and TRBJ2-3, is GAGVSQSPSNKVTEKGKDVELRCDPISGHTALYWYRQSLGQGLEFLIYFQGNSAPDKSGLPSDRFSAERTGGSVSTLTIQRTQQEDSAVYLCASSLAGAGGFNTQYFGPGTRLTVL.

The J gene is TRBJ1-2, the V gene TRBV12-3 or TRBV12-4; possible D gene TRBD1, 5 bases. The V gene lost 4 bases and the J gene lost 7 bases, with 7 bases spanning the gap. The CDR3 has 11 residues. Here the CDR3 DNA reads TGTGCCAGCAGTTGGGGGGTTGGCTACACCTTC. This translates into CASSWGVGYTF.

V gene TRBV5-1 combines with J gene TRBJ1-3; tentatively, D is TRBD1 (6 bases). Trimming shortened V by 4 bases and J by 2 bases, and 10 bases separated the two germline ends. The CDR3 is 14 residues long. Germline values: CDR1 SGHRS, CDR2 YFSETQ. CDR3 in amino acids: CASSLRTAGNTIYF. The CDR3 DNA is TGCGCCAGCAGCCTAAGGACAGCTGGAAACACCATATATTTT.

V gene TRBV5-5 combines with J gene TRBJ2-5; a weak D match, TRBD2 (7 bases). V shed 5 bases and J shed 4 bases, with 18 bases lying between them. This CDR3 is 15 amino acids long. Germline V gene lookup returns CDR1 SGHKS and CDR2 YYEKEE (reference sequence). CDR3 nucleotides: TGTGCCAGCAGACCTATCCGGGGAGGGGGAGAGACCCAGTACTTC. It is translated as CASRPIRGGGETQYF.

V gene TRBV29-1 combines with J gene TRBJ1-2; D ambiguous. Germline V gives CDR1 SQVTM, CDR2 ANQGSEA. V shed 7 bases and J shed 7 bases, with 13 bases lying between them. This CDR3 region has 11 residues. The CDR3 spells CSATREFGYTF. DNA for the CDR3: TGCAGCGCAACTAGGGAATTTGGCTACACCTTC.

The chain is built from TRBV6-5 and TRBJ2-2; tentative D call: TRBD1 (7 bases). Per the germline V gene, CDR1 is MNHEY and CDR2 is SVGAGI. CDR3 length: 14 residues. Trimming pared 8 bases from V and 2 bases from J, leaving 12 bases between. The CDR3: CASEEGANTGELFF. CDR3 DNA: TGTGCCAGCGAGGAGGGGGCTAACACCGGGGAGCTGTTTTTT.

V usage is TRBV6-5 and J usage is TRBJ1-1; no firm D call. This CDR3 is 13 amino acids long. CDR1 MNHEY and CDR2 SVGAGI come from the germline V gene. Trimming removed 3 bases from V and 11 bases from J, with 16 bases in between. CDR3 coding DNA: TGTGCCAGCAGTTATCGTTTCGACCGCGGGGCTTTCTTT. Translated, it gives CASSYRFDRGAFF.